This is a list of T cell receptor beta chains from one sample in a study of shared clonotypes between healthy human individuals. TCRdb keeps only in-frame clones here, not all; method: immunoSEQ multiplex PCR. The top ten hold roughly 0.45% of the sample, which has approximately 1.4 million clones, under 99% seen once. The sequenced material came from naive CD4+ T cells sorted from blood. Receptors were obtained from a man in his thirties or forties in good health. CDR3s include the opening cysteine and the closing phenylalanine or tryptophan. D genes are given only for firm matches. A row's size may be missing; if present it is once, few, many or a size class.

j_call: TRBJ1-1; v_call: TRBV5-1; clone_size: NA; d_call: TRBD1; cdr3_nt: TGCGCCAGCAGCTCCGCTCAGGGGGCTGCCACTGAAGCTTTCTTT; cdr3_aa: CASSSAQGAATEAFF
j_call: TRBJ1-3; v_call: TRBV6-1; clone_size: few; d_call: NA; cdr3_nt: TGTGCCAGCAGTGACCAGAATGCTGGAAACACCATATATTTT; cdr3_aa: CASSDQNAGNTIYF
j_call: TRBJ2-1; v_call: TRBV5-1; clone_size: NA; d_call: NA; cdr3_nt: TGCGCCAGCAGCTTGGGTTTAGCCTCCTACAATGAGCAGTTCTTC; cdr3_aa: CASSLGLASYNEQFF
j_call: TRBJ1-5; v_call: TRBV7-9; clone_size: NA; d_call: TRBD1; cdr3_nt: TGTGCCAGCAGCCCAGCAGGACAGGGGAATAGCAATCAGCCCCAGCATTTT; cdr3_aa: CASSPAGQGNSNQPQHF
j_call: TRBJ2-7; v_call: TRBV2; clone_size: NA; d_call: TRBD1; cdr3_nt: TGTGCCAGCCTTGGACAGGCCCCCTACGAGCAGTACTTC; cdr3_aa: CASLGQAPYEQYF
j_call: TRBJ1-4; v_call: TRBV19; clone_size: once; d_call: TRBD1; cdr3_nt: TGTGCCAGTAGTACCTACAGGGGTTCAAATGAAAAACTGTTTTTT; cdr3_aa: CASSTYRGSNEKLFF
j_call: TRBJ1-5; v_call: TRBV28; clone_size: NA; d_call: NA; cdr3_nt: TGTGCCAGCAGAGGGGGATCTCTATTAAATCAGCCCCAGCATTTT; cdr3_aa: CASRGGSLLNQPQHF
j_call: TRBJ1-4; v_call: TRBV4-3; clone_size: NA; d_call: NA; cdr3_nt: TGCGCCAGCAGCCAAGTCGAGTCGGGGTATGAAAAACTGTTTTTT; cdr3_aa: CASSQVESGYEKLFF
j_call: TRBJ1-4; v_call: TRBV6-1; clone_size: once; d_call: NA; cdr3_nt: TGTGCCAGCAGTGAAATGGACGAAGCAACTAATGAAAAACTGTTTTTT; cdr3_aa: CASSEMDEATNEKLFF
j_call: TRBJ2-7; v_call: TRBV4-2; clone_size: NA; d_call: NA; cdr3_nt: TGTGCCAGCAGCAAAAGCCGGGTGCACGAGCAGTACTTC; cdr3_aa: CASSKSRVHEQYF
j_call: TRBJ2-7; v_call: TRBV6-5; clone_size: NA; d_call: NA; cdr3_nt: TGTGCCAGCAGAAACACCGGGGCCTCCTACGAGCAGTACTTC; cdr3_aa: CASRNTGASYEQYF
j_call: TRBJ1-5; v_call: TRBV5-1; clone_size: once; d_call: NA; cdr3_nt: TGCGCCAGCAGCTTGGAAGTGAATCAGCCCCAGCATTTT; cdr3_aa: CASSLEVNQPQHF
j_call: TRBJ2-2; v_call: TRBV7-9; clone_size: NA; d_call: NA; cdr3_nt: TGTGCCAGCAGCTTAAGTCTGGGATACACCGGGGAGCTGTTTTTT; cdr3_aa: CASSLSLGYTGELFF
j_call: TRBJ2-3; v_call: TRBV9; clone_size: NA; d_call: TRBD2; cdr3_nt: TGTGCCAGCAGCGTAGAGCTAGCGGGAGGGGGAAGCATAACAGATACGCAGTATTTT; cdr3_aa: CASSVELAGGGSITDTQYF
j_call: TRBJ2-1; v_call: TRBV10-1; clone_size: NA; d_call: TRBD2; cdr3_nt: TGCGCCAGCAGTGTGACTAGCGCCTACAATGAGCAGTTCTTC; cdr3_aa: CASSVTSAYNEQFF
j_call: TRBJ2-6; v_call: TRBV6-5; clone_size: NA; d_call: TRBD1; cdr3_nt: TGTGCCAGCAGTTACTCAGGGGGCGGGCTTCGCGTCCTGACTTTC; cdr3_aa: CASSYSGGGLRVLTF
j_call: TRBJ1-2; v_call: TRBV7-9; clone_size: NA; d_call: NA; cdr3_nt: TGTGCCAGCAGCGAAAGCCACGGGACTGGCTATGGCTACACCTTC; cdr3_aa: CASSESHGTGYGYTF
j_call: TRBJ2-4; v_call: TRBV19; clone_size: NA; d_call: TRBD1; cdr3_nt: TGTGCCAGTAGTATCCGAAAAGGACAGGGGTTGTGGTACTTC; cdr3_aa: CASSIRKGQGLWYF
j_call: TRBJ2-7; v_call: TRBV15; clone_size: once; d_call: TRBD2; cdr3_nt: TGTGCCACCAGCGTGCTAGCGGGAGTTGAGTACGAGCAGTACTTC; cdr3_aa: CATSVLAGVEYEQYF
j_call: TRBJ1-1; v_call: TRBV6-1; clone_size: once; d_call: NA; cdr3_nt: TGTGCCAACGCTAAAATTCCGGGGTTGAACACTGAAGCTTTCTTT; cdr3_aa: CANAKIPGLNTEAFF
j_call: TRBJ1-5; v_call: TRBV29-1; clone_size: NA; d_call: TRBD1; cdr3_nt: TGCAGCGTGGGACAGGGAAACAATCAGCCCCAGCATTTT; cdr3_aa: CSVGQGNNQPQHF
j_call: TRBJ2-6; v_call: TRBV6-5; clone_size: once; d_call: NA; cdr3_nt: TGTGCCAGCAGCCAGGTATCTGGGGCCAACGTCCTGACTTTC; cdr3_aa: CASSQVSGANVLTF
j_call: TRBJ2-1; v_call: TRBV5-1; clone_size: once; d_call: TRBD2; cdr3_nt: TGCGCCAGCAGCTCACACGGACTAGCGGGAGGCATCAATGAGCAGTTCTTC; cdr3_aa: CASSSHGLAGGINEQFF
j_call: TRBJ2-1; v_call: TRBV9; clone_size: NA; d_call: NA; cdr3_nt: TGTGCCAGCAGCGTAGCTGACTCCTACAATGAGCAGTTCTTC; cdr3_aa: CASSVADSYNEQFF
j_call: TRBJ2-2; v_call: TRBV2; clone_size: NA; d_call: NA; cdr3_nt: TGTGCCAGCAGCCTGGAAAACACCGGGGAGCTGTTTTTT; cdr3_aa: CASSLENTGELFF
j_call: TRBJ2-7; v_call: TRBV5-6; clone_size: NA; d_call: NA; cdr3_nt: TGTGCCAGCAGCCCGTTGGGGGGAGGTGGTTACGAGCAGTACTTC; cdr3_aa: CASSPLGGGGYEQYF
j_call: TRBJ2-7; v_call: TRBV7-8; clone_size: NA; d_call: NA; cdr3_nt: TGTGCCAGCAGCTACGCGTTAGCCTACGAGCAGTACTTC; cdr3_aa: CASSYALAYEQYF
j_call: TRBJ2-2; v_call: TRBV9; clone_size: NA; d_call: TRBD2; cdr3_nt: TGTGCCAGCAGCGTAGAGGGACTACGTGACACCGGGGAGCTGTTTTTT; cdr3_aa: CASSVEGLRDTGELFF
j_call: TRBJ2-1; v_call: TRBV4-3; clone_size: once; d_call: TRBD2; cdr3_nt: TGCGCCAGCAGCCAGAGGAAGCCCGGGACTAGCGGGAGGGTCTACAATGAGCAGTTCTTC; cdr3_aa: CASSQRKPGTSGRVYNEQFF
j_call: TRBJ2-7; v_call: TRBV28; clone_size: NA; d_call: NA; cdr3_nt: TGTGCCAGCAGTTACGAGGGGCAGGTCCACTTCGAGCAGTACTTC; cdr3_aa: CASSYEGQVHFEQYF
j_call: TRBJ2-2; v_call: TRBV11-3; clone_size: NA; d_call: NA; cdr3_nt: TGTGCCAGCAGCTTAGTGACTGGGGCCACCGGGGAGCTGTTTTTT; cdr3_aa: CASSLVTGATGELFF
j_call: TRBJ2-2; v_call: TRBV5-1; clone_size: NA; d_call: TRBD2; cdr3_nt: TGCGCCAGCAGCTTGGCCCCGGGGGGCACCGGGGAGCTGTTTTTT; cdr3_aa: CASSLAPGGTGELFF
j_call: TRBJ1-4; v_call: TRBV4-3; clone_size: NA; d_call: TRBD1; cdr3_nt: TGCGCCAGCAGCATAACTAAGGGGGCATGGAGTGAAAAACTGTTTTTT; cdr3_aa: CASSITKGAWSEKLFF
j_call: TRBJ2-3; v_call: TRBV18; clone_size: NA; d_call: NA; cdr3_nt: TGTGCCAGCTCACCTACCAATATGACAAGACCAGATACGCAGTATTTT; cdr3_aa: CASSPTNMTRPDTQYF
j_call: TRBJ1-4; v_call: TRBV5-4; clone_size: NA; d_call: NA; cdr3_nt: TGTGCCAGCAGCTTGGGACAATTGGGAACTAATGAAAAACTGTTTTTT; cdr3_aa: CASSLGQLGTNEKLFF
j_call: TRBJ1-4; v_call: TRBV11-2; clone_size: NA; d_call: TRBD1; cdr3_nt: TGTGCCAGCAGCCAAGACAGGGGACGAGAAAAACTGTTTTTT; cdr3_aa: CASSQDRGREKLFF
j_call: TRBJ1-2; v_call: TRBV5-4; clone_size: NA; d_call: TRBD1; cdr3_nt: TGTGCCAGCAGCTCGCCCGGGACAGAGATCTATGGCTACACCTTC; cdr3_aa: CASSSPGTEIYGYTF
j_call: TRBJ2-7; v_call: TRBV27; clone_size: NA; d_call: NA; cdr3_nt: TGTGCCACTGGGCTGGCGGGACGATACGAGCAGTACTTC; cdr3_aa: CATGLAGRYEQYF
j_call: TRBJ2-3; v_call: TRBV18; clone_size: NA; d_call: NA; cdr3_nt: TGTGCCAGCTCACCAGAAAAGGCCAGCAGCACAGATACGCAGTATTTT; cdr3_aa: CASSPEKASSTDTQYF
j_call: TRBJ2-1; v_call: TRBV27; clone_size: NA; d_call: NA; cdr3_nt: TGTGCCAGCAGTTTATCACTAGCCCATGAGCAGTTCTTC; cdr3_aa: CASSLSLAHEQFF
j_call: TRBJ2-1; v_call: TRBV18; clone_size: NA; d_call: NA; cdr3_nt: TGTGCCAGCTCACTCACAGGGCTAGGTGAGCAGTTCTTC; cdr3_aa: CASSLTGLGEQFF
j_call: TRBJ2-1; v_call: TRBV5-1; clone_size: NA; d_call: TRBD2; cdr3_nt: TGCGCCAGCAGCTTGGGTGGGAGGGTCGGTATTGAGCAGTTCTTC; cdr3_aa: CASSLGGRVGIEQFF
j_call: TRBJ2-2; v_call: TRBV29-1; clone_size: NA; d_call: TRBD2; cdr3_nt: TGCAGCGTTGGACTAGCGGGAAAGAAAACCGGGGAGCTGTTTTTT; cdr3_aa: CSVGLAGKKTGELFF